These T cell receptor beta chains were read from a single sample in a study of cytomegalovirus exposure and HLA in healthy donors. Profiled with immunoSEQ multiplex PCR; TCRdb holds only in-frame clones, not every one. Of under 150,000 clones listed, nearly 85% are singletons. Sequenced material: PBMCs. The source is a boy aged 5-17 years in good health and CMV-seronegative. CDR3s include the opening cysteine and the closing phenylalanine or tryptophan. D genes are given only for firm matches. Rows give clone size only sometimes, using once, few, many, or a class for an expanded clone.

D gene: TRBD1
V gene: TRBV30
J gene: TRBJ1-2
clone size: NA
CDR3 protein: CAWDGLGQGGYGYTF
CDR3 DNA: TGTGCCTGGGACGGACTTGGGCAGGGGGGCTATGGCTACACCTTC

D gene: NA
V gene: TRBV18
J gene: TRBJ1-1
clone size: once
CDR3 protein: CASSPPWDTANTEAFF
CDR3 DNA: TGTGCCAGCTCACCACCCTGGGACACCGCGAACACTGAAGCTTTCTTT

D gene: TRBD1
V gene: TRBV6-5
J gene: TRBJ2-7
clone size: NA
CDR3 protein: CASSYATGGEQYF
CDR3 DNA: TGTGCCAGCAGTTACGCCACAGGGGGCGAGCAGTACTTC

D gene: NA
V gene: TRBV2
J gene: TRBJ2-4
clone size: NA
CDR3 protein: CASSEPGGKYF
CDR3 DNA: TGTGCCAGCAGTGAACCCGGGGGAAAGTACTTC

D gene: NA
V gene: TRBV7-9
J gene: TRBJ1-2
clone size: NA
CDR3 protein: CASSLESGWSGYTF
CDR3 DNA: TGTGCCAGCAGCTTAGAGTCGGGATGGAGTGGCTACACCTTC

D gene: TRBD1
V gene: TRBV6-5
J gene: TRBJ2-7
clone size: NA
CDR3 protein: CASSYSGTGPYEQYF
CDR3 DNA: TGTGCCAGCAGTTACTCCGGGACAGGGCCCTACGAGCAGTACTTC

D gene: NA
V gene: TRBV7-3
J gene: TRBJ2-7
clone size: NA
CDR3 protein: CASSLIQGYEQYF
CDR3 DNA: TGTGCCAGCAGCTTAATCCAGGGCTACGAGCAGTACTTC

D gene: TRBD1
V gene: TRBV19
J gene: TRBJ2-6
clone size: NA
CDR3 protein: CASSGQGKRSGANVLTF
CDR3 DNA: TGTGCCAGTAGCGGACAGGGAAAGCGCTCTGGGGCCAACGTCCTGACTTTC

D gene: TRBD2
V gene: TRBV9
J gene: TRBJ2-2
clone size: NA
CDR3 protein: CASSATTGLAGQFTGELFF
CDR3 DNA: TGTGCCAGCAGCGCTACTACGGGACTAGCGGGCCAATTCACCGGGGAGCTGTTTTTT

D gene: NA
V gene: TRBV25-1
J gene: TRBJ1-1
clone size: few
CDR3 protein: CASSEWGGSHTEAFF
CDR3 DNA: TGTGCCAGCAGTGAATGGGGGGGATCTCACACTGAAGCTTTCTTT

D gene: TRBD2
V gene: TRBV19
J gene: TRBJ2-3
clone size: NA
CDR3 protein: CASSSSGTTDTQYF
CDR3 DNA: TGTGCCAGTAGTTCTAGCGGGACGACAGATACGCAGTATTTT

D gene: NA
V gene: TRBV10-3
J gene: TRBJ2-7
clone size: NA
CDR3 protein: CAITAANSYEQYF
CDR3 DNA: TGTGCCATCACTGCCGCTAACAGCTACGAGCAGTACTTC

D gene: TRBD2
V gene: TRBV4-2
J gene: TRBJ2-3
clone size: few
CDR3 protein: CASSQVPAGGWADTQYF
CDR3 DNA: TGTGCCAGCAGCCAAGTCCCAGCGGGAGGTTGGGCAGATACGCAGTATTTT

D gene: TRBD1
V gene: TRBV27
J gene: TRBJ2-7
clone size: NA
CDR3 protein: CASSWTGVPSEQYF
CDR3 DNA: TGTGCCAGCAGCTGGACAGGGGTCCCCTCCGAGCAGTACTTC

D gene: TRBD1
V gene: TRBV30
J gene: TRBJ1-1
clone size: NA
CDR3 protein: CAWRRDSSTEAFF
CDR3 DNA: TGTGCCTGGAGGAGGGACAGTAGCACTGAAGCTTTCTTT

D gene: NA
V gene: TRBV27
J gene: TRBJ2-6
clone size: NA
CDR3 protein: CASTSEGVSGANVLTF
CDR3 DNA: TGTGCCAGCACCAGCGAAGGGGTCTCTGGGGCCAACGTCCTGACTTTC

D gene: TRBD2
V gene: TRBV19
J gene: TRBJ2-7
clone size: NA
CDR3 protein: CASSNRGGSYEQYF
CDR3 DNA: TGTGCCAGTAGTAACCGGGGGGGATCCTACGAGCAGTACTTC

D gene: TRBD2
V gene: TRBV30
J gene: TRBJ2-1
clone size: NA
CDR3 protein: CAWSPGTRRHAQFF
CDR3 DNA: TGTGCCTGGAGCCCCGGGACTAGGCGCCACGCGCAGTTCTTC

D gene: TRBD2
V gene: TRBV6-5
J gene: TRBJ2-5
clone size: NA
CDR3 protein: CASSYSIAGGPETQYF
CDR3 DNA: TGTGCCAGCAGTTACTCGATTGCGGGGGGGCCGGAGACCCAGTACTTC

D gene: TRBD1
V gene: TRBV27
J gene: TRBJ2-5
clone size: NA
CDR3 protein: CASSWQGAVGETQYF
CDR3 DNA: TGTGCCAGCAGTTGGCAGGGGGCGGTGGGAGAGACCCAGTACTTC

D gene: TRBD1
V gene: TRBV7-9
J gene: TRBJ1-1
clone size: NA
CDR3 protein: CASSSQGGETEAFF
CDR3 DNA: TGTGCCAGCAGCTCCCAGGGGGGCGAAACTGAAGCTTTCTTT

D gene: NA
V gene: TRBV5-1
J gene: TRBJ2-7
clone size: NA
CDR3 protein: CASSPGTRIYEQYF
CDR3 DNA: TGCGCCAGCAGCCCCGGGACTCGAATCTACGAGCAGTACTTC

D gene: TRBD1
V gene: TRBV2
J gene: TRBJ2-7
clone size: NA
CDR3 protein: CASSRQGDYEQYF
CDR3 DNA: TGTGCCAGCAGCCGACAGGGGGACTACGAGCAGTACTTC

D gene: TRBD1
V gene: TRBV29-1
J gene: TRBJ1-2
clone size: once
CDR3 protein: CSVGQGYGYTF
CDR3 DNA: TGCAGCGTGGGACAGGGGTATGGCTACACCTTC

D gene: TRBD1
V gene: TRBV19
J gene: TRBJ2-7
clone size: NA
CDR3 protein: CASSLTGVSYEQYF
CDR3 DNA: TGTGCCAGTAGTTTGACAGGGGTCTCCTACGAGCAGTACTTC

D gene: NA
V gene: TRBV29-1
J gene: TRBJ2-7
clone size: NA
CDR3 protein: CSVEDPAYEQYF
CDR3 DNA: TGCAGCGTTGAAGATCCAGCCTACGAGCAGTACTTC

D gene: NA
V gene: TRBV20-1
J gene: TRBJ2-1
clone size: NA
CDR3 protein: CSARTSFEQFF
CDR3 DNA: TGCAGTGCTAGAACCAGTTTTGAGCAGTTCTTC

D gene: TRBD2
V gene: TRBV7-2
J gene: TRBJ2-7
clone size: NA
CDR3 protein: CASSLVPAGGFYEQYF
CDR3 DNA: TGTGCCAGCAGCTTAGTCCCTGCGGGAGGCTTCTACGAGCAGTACTTC

D gene: TRBD1
V gene: TRBV15
J gene: TRBJ1-5
clone size: NA
CDR3 protein: CATSGDRGDQPQHF
CDR3 DNA: TGTGCCACCAGCGGAGACAGGGGCGATCAGCCCCAGCATTTT

D gene: TRBD2
V gene: TRBV7-9
J gene: TRBJ2-7
clone size: NA
CDR3 protein: CASSSLSSTSGTSYEQYF
CDR3 DNA: TGTGCCAGCAGCTCACTTAGCTCGACTAGCGGAACTTCCTACGAGCAGTACTTC

D gene: NA
V gene: TRBV6-6
J gene: TRBJ2-7
clone size: once
CDR3 protein: CASSSSRGLQSYEQYF
CDR3 DNA: TGTGCCAGCAGTTCCTCCCGAGGGCTACAGTCCTACGAGCAGTACTTC

D gene: TRBD2
V gene: TRBV27
J gene: TRBJ2-5
clone size: NA
CDR3 protein: CASSLSGRAQETQYF
CDR3 DNA: TGTGCCAGCAGTTTAAGCGGGAGGGCCCAAGAGACCCAGTACTTC

D gene: NA
V gene: TRBV7-9
J gene: TRBJ2-2
clone size: NA
CDR3 protein: CASSLGHAGELFF
CDR3 DNA: TGTGCCAGCAGCTTAGGTCATGCCGGGGAGCTGTTTTTT